Sequencing of this T cell receptor (beta chain) was carried out in a study of shared clonotypes between healthy human individuals. Study-wide points: Approximately 4.5% was the fraction of naive CD4 clonotypes found shared across a few donors.

About this clone itself: Its specificity is unknown.

Germline loops: CDR1 SGDLS, CDR2 YYNGEE. The CDR3 loop spans 19 amino acids. With 0 bases clipped from V and 1 base from J, the junction kept 9 bases outside the gene matches. Every donor was a Caucasian adult from Nashville, Tennessee. How the authors handled the data: ImmunoSEQ output lacked quality scores and full-length reads, limiting matched filtering. Method: immunoSEQ multiplex PCR; TCRdb's copy keeps in-frame clones and lacks some. The V and J calls and clone size are taken from that table; D and trimming were inferred from the DNA. The table records over a million clones, approximately 98% of them present only once.

This chain connects TRBV9 to TRBJ2-5; TRBD2 matches 13 bases. The origin of this receptor is a young man in good health. Sequences were obtained from naive CD4+ T cells sorted from blood. Subset: CD45RA+ positively selected. This chain's CDR3 is CASSVGPVGLAGTQETQYF. CDR3 sequence (DNA): TGTGCCAGCAGCGTAGGGCCCGTGGGACTAGCGGGGACCCAAGAGACCCAGTACTTC.